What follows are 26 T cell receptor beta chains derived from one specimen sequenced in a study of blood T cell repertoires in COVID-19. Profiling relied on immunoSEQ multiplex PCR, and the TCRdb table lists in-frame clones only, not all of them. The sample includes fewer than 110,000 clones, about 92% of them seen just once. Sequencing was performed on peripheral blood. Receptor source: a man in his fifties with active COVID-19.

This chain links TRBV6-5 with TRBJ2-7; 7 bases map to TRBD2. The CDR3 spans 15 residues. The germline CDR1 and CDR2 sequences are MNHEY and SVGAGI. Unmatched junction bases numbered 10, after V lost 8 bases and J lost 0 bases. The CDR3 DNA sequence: TGTGCCAGCTGTTCCTTAGCGGGTAACTCCTACGAGCAGTACTTC. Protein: CASCSLAGNSYEQYF.

The CDR3 here is CASSLIAGLLTGELFF. DNA of the CDR3: TGTGCCAGCAGCCTAATCGCGGGACTACTTACCGGGGAGCTGTTTTTT. This sequence joins TRBV5-5 and TRBJ2-2; TRBD2 aligns across 7 bases. Germline CDR1 and CDR2: SGHKS and YYEKEE (reference sequence). The CDR3 totals 16 residues. V dropped 4 bases and J dropped 5; count of bases not matched to a gene: 11.

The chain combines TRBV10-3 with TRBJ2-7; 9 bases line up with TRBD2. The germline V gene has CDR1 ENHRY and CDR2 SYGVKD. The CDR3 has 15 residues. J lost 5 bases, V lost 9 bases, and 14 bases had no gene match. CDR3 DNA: TGTGCCATTCTAAATGGGGCGGGAGGGCCAAACGAGCAGTACTTC. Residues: CAILNGAGGPNEQYF.

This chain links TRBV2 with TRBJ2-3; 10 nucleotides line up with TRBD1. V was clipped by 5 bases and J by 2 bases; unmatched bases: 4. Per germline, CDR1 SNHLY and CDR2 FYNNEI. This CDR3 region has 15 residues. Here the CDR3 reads CASSRDRGHTDTQYF. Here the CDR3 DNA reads TGTGCCAGCAGTCGCGACAGGGGGCACACAGATACGCAGTATTTT. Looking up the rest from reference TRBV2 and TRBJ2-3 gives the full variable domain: EPEVTQTPSHQVTQMGQEVILRCVPISNHLYFYWYRQILGQKVEFLVSFYNNEISEKSEIFDDQFSVERPDGSNFTLKIRSTKLEDSAMYFCASSRDRGHTDTQYFGPGTRLTVL.

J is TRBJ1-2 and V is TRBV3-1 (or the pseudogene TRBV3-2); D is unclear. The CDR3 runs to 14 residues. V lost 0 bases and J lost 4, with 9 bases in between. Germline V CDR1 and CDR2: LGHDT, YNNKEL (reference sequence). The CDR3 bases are TGTGCCAGCAGCCAAGATCCGAAGAGCTATGGCTACACCTTC. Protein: CASSQDPKSYGYTF.

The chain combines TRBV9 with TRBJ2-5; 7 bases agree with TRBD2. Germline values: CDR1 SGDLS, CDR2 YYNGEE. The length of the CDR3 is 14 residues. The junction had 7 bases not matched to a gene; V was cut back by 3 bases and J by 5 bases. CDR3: CASSAGLKGETQYF. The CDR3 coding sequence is TGTGCCAGCAGCGCGGGACTAAAAGGGGAGACCCAGTACTTC.

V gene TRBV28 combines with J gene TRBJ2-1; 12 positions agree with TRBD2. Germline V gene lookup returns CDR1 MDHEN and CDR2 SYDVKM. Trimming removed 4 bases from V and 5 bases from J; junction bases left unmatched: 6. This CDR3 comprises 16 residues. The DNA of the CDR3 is TGTGCCAGCAGTTATATTCTAGCGGGAGGGCACAATGAGCAGTTCTTC. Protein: CASSYILAGGHNEQFF.

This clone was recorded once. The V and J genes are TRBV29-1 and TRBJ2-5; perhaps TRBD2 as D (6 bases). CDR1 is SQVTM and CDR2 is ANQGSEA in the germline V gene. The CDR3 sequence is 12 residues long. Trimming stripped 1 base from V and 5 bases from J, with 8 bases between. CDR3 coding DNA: TGCAGCGTTGAAGGGGGGGAGGAGACCCAGTACTTC. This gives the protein CSVEGGEETQYF.

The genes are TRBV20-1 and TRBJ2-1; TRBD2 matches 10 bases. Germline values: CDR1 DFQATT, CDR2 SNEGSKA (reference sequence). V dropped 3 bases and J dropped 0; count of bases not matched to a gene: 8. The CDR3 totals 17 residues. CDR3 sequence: CSASTSGKILSYNEQFF. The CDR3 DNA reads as TGCAGTGCTAGTACTAGCGGGAAAATACTCTCCTACAATGAGCAGTTCTTC.

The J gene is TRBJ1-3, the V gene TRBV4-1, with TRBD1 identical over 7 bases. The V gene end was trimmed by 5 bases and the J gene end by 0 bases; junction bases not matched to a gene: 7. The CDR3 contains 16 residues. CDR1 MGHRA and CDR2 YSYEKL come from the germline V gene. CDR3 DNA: TGCGCCAGCAGCTTCCGACAGGGCGTCTCTGGAAACACCATATATTTT. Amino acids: CASSFRQGVSGNTIYF.

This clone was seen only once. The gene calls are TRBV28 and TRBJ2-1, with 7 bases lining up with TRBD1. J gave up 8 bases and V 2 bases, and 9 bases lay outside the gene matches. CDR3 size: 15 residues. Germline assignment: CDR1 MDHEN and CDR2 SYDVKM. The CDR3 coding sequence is TGTGCCAGCAGTTTACTGGGACAGAAGCGCGATGAGCAGTTCTTC. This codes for CASSLLGQKRDEQFF.

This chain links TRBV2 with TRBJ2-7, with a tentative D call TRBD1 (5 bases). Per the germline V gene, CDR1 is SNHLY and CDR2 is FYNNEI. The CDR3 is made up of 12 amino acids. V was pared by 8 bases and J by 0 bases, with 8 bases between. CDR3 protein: CASGAASYEQYF. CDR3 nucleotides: TGTGCCAGCGGGGCGGCCTCCTACGAGCAGTACTTC.

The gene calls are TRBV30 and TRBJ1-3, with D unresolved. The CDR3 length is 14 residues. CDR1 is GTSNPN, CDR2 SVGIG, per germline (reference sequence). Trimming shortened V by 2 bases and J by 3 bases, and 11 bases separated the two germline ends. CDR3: CAWSWPGFGNTIYF. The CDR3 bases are TGTGCCTGGAGTTGGCCTGGTTTTGGAAACACCATATATTTT.

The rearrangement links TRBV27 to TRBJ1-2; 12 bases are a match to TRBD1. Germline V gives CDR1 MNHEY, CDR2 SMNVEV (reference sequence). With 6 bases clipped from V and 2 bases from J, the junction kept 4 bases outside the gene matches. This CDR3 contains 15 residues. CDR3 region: CASRSGTGGNYGYTF. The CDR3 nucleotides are TGTGCCAGCAGATCCGGGACAGGGGGCAACTATGGCTACACCTTC.

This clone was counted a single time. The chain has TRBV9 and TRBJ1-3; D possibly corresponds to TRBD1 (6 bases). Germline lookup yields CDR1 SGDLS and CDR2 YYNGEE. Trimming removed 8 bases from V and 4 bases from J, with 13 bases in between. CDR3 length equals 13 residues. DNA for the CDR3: TGTGCCAGTTCCGGGACATCAGGAAACACCATATATTTT. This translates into CASSGTSGNTIYF. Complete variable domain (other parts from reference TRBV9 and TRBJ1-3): DSGVTQTPKHLITATGQRVTLRCSPRSGDLSVYWYQQSLDQGLQFLIQYYNGEERAKGNILERFSAQQFPDLHSELNLSSLELGDSALYFCASSGTSGNTIYFGEGSWLTVV.

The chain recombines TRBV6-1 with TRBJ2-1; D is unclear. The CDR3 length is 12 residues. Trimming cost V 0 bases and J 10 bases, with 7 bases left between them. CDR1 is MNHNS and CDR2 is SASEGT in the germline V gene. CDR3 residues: CASSEAGREQFF. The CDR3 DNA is TGTGCCAGCAGTGAAGCGGGCCGCGAGCAGTTCTTC.

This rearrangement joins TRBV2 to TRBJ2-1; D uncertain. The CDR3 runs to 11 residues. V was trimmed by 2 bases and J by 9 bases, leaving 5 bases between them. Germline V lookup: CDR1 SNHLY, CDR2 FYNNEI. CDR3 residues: CASSEIIEQFF. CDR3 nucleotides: TGTGCCAGCAGTGAAATCATTGAGCAGTTCTTC.

In DNA form, the CDR3 reads TGTGCCTGGGACTCGAGCTCCTACGAGCAGTACTTC. Translation: CAWDSSSYEQYF. The rearrangement joins TRBV30 to TRBJ2-7; D is ambiguous. Per germline, CDR1 GTSNPN and CDR2 SVGIG (reference sequence). V was pared by 5 bases and J by 0 bases, with 8 bases between. The CDR3 runs to 12 residues.

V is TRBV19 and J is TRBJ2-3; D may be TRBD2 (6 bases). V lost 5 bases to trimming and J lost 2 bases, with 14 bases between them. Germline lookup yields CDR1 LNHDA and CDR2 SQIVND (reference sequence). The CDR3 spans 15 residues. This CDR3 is CASSWSSDHTDTQYF. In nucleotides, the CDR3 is TGTGCCAGTAGTTGGTCTAGCGACCACACAGATACGCAGTATTTT.

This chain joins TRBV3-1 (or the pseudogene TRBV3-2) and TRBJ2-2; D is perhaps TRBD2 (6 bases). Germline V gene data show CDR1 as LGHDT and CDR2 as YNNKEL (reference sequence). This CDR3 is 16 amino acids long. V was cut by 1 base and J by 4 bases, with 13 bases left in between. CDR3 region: CASSQAGGGTTGELFF. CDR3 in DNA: TGTGCCAGCAGCCAAGCCGGAGGCGGGACCACCGGGGAGCTGTTTTTT.

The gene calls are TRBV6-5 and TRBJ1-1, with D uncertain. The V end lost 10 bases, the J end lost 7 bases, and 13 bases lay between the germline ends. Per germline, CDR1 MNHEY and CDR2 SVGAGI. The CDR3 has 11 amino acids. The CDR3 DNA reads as TGTGCCATCTTGGCCGCTGATGAAGCTTTCTTT. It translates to CAILAADEAFF.

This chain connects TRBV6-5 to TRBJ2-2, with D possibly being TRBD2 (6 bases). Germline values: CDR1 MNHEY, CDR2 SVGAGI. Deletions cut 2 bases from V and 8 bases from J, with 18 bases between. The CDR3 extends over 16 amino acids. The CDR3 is CASSYRPGTRGGELFF. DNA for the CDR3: TGTGCCAGCAGTTACCGACCCGGGACTCGGGGGGGGGAGCTGTTTTTT.

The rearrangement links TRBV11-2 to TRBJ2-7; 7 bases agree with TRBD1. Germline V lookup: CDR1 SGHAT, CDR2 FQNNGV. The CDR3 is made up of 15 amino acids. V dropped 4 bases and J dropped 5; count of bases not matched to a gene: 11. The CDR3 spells CASSSLQTGPHEQYF. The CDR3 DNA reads TGTGCCAGCAGCTCACTCCAGACAGGGCCCCACGAGCAGTACTTC.

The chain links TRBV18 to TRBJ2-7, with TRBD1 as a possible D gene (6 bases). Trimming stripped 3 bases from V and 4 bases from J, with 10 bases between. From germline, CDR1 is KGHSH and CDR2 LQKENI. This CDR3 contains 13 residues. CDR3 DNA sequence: TGTGCCAGCTCACCGGACAGAAAGTACGAGCAGTACTTC. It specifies CASSPDRKYEQYF.

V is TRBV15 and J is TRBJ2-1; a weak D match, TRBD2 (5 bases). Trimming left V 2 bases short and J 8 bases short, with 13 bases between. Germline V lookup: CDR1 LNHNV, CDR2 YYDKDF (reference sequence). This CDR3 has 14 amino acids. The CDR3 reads CATSRRLPVDEQFF. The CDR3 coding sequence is TGTGCCACCAGCAGAAGACTACCGGTCGATGAGCAGTTCTTC.

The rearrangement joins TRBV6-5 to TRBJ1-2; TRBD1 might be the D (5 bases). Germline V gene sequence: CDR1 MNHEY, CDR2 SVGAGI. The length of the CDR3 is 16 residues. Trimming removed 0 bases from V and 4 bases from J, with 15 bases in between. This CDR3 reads CASSYSTTGRGYGYTF. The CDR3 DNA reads TGTGCCAGCAGTTACTCGACAACAGGACGTGGCTATGGCTACACCTTC.